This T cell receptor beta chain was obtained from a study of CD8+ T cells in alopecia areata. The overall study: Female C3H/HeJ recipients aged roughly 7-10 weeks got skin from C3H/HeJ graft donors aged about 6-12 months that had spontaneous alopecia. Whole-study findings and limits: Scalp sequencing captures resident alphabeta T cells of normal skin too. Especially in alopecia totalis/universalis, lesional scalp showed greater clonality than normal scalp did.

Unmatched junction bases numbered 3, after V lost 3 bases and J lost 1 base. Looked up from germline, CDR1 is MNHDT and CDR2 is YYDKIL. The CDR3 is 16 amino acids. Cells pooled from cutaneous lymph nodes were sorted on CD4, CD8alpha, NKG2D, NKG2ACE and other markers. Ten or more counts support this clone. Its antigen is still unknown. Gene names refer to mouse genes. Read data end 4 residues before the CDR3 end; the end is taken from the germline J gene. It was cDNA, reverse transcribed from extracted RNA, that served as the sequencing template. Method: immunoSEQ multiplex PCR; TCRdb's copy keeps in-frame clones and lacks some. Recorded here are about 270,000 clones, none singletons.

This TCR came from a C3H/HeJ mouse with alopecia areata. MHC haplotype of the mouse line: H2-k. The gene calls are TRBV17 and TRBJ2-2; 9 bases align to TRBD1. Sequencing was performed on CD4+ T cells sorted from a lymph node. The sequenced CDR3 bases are TGTGCTAGCAGTAGGGGGACAGGGAGAAACACCGGG. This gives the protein CASSRGTGRNTG. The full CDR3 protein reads CASSRGTGRNTGQLYF.